This TCR beta chain was identified in a study of blood T cell repertoires in COVID-19. Study-wide context: Samples taken during acute and convalescent COVID-19 were collected in the United States, Italy and Spain.

V shed 3 bases, J shed 6 bases, and the junction held 8 bases outside the gene matches. The CDR3 has 14 residues. Germline CDR1 is SGDLS and CDR2 is YYNGEE. The data were produced by immunoSEQ multiplex PCR, yet TCRdb's version contains in-frame clones alone and is incomplete. The table records roughly 200,000 clones, nearly 90% of them present only once. The sequencing sample was made of peripheral blood. This chain connects TRBV9 to TRBJ2-5, with 7 bases lining up with TRBD1. This TCR was sampled from a man in his 60s with active or convalescent COVID-19. The CDR3, as DNA: TGTGCCAGCAGCGCCGAGACAGGGTCAAAGACCCAGTACTTC. Encoded protein: CASSAETGSKTQYF.